This paragraph covers one TCR beta chain sequence. The data were taken from a study of blood T cell repertoires in COVID-19. Study overall: Donors in the United States, Italy and Spain gave samples during acute or convalescent COVID-19. PBMCs, B-cell-depleted T cells, or T cells were the source of the cDNA or gDNA that made up the material.

As handled by the study authors: Scientists estimated how many nucleated cells there were by amplifying reference gene primers. Clones were read by immunoSEQ multiplex PCR, and TCRdb kept only the in-frame ones, dropping some. V and J calls and clone size are copied from that table; D and trimming were computed from the DNA. The sample contains more than 250,000 clones, about 82% of which appear only once. Trimming took 3 bases from V and 4 from J, leaving 12 bases between them. CDR1 and CDR2 from the germline V gene are SEHNR and FQNEAQ (reference sequence). This CDR3 is 14 amino acids long. V and J are TRBV7-9 and TRBJ1-1, with TRBD1 as a possible D gene (5 bases). This clonotype was obtained from a woman aged 45 to 65 with acute or convalescent COVID-19. The source material was peripheral blood. CDR3 sequence reads: CASSFSQDTTEAFF. The CDR3 DNA follows: TGTGCCAGCAGCTTTTCTCAGGACACCACTGAAGCTTTCTTT. Variable domain in full (rest from reference TRBV7-9 and TRBJ1-1): DTGVSQNPRHKITKRGQNVTFRCDPISEHNRLYWYRQTLGQGPEFLTYFQNEAQLEKSRLLSDRFSAERPKGSFSTLEIQRTEQGDSAMYLCASSFSQDTTEAFFGQGTRLTVV.